Listed below are T cell receptor beta chains from one sample, sequenced in a study of neurological immune-mediated disorders. TCRdb used MiXCR to reprocess the 5' RACE reads, holding one entry per CDR3 protein. The data hold approximately 80,000 distinct CDR3 sequences, with roughly 4.3% observed a single time. Sequenced input: PBMCs. The receptors shown here come from a woman between 55 and 75 years old with multiple sclerosis. Both conserved end residues are part of each CDR3. The order of the fields is J gene, D gene, clone size, V gene, CDR3 protein, CDR3 DNA. A D gene is named only where the DNA matches it firmly. Size values are once, few and many counts, or a class for expanded clones, and some rows have none.

>TRBJ2-7|TRBD1|many|TRBV7-2
CASSKTGDEQYF
TGTGCCAGCAGCAAAACAGGGGACGAGCAGTACTTC
>TRBJ1-1|.|many|TRBV20-1
CSAQETAGGSTEAFF
TGCAGTGCCCAAGAGACTGCGGGGGGATCCACTGAAGCTTTCTTT
>TRBJ2-1|.|many|TRBV12-3/TRBV12-4
CASSLSTLAGQLNNEQFF
TGTGCCAGCAGTTTATCTACCCTTGCGGGACAGCTTAACAATGAGCAGTTCTTC
>TRBJ2-2|.|many|TRBV20-1
CSAAPGRSTGELFF
TGCAGTGCTGCCCCGGGACGGTCCACCGGGGAGCTGTTTTTT
>TRBJ1-2|TRBD1|many|TRBV5-1
CASSEGDRDGYTF
TGCGCCAGCAGCGAGGGGGACAGGGACGGCTACACCTTC
>TRBJ2-3|.|many|TRBV4-2
CASSQVSDKDTQYF
TGTGCCAGCAGCCAAGTTAGCGATAAAGATACGCAGTATTTT
>TRBJ2-2|TRBD2|many|TRBV7-8
CAIGTSGVANTGELFF
TGTGCCATCGGGACTAGCGGGGTCGCGAACACCGGGGAGCTGTTTTTT
>TRBJ2-5|.|many|TRBV5-1
CASSLAARRGFETQYF
TGCGCCAGCAGCTTGGCGGCACGCCGGGGTTTCGAGACCCAGTACTTC
>TRBJ2-7|TRBD2|many|TRBV6-5
CATTSTLAGGTYEQYF
TGTGCCACAACCTCGACCCTAGCGGGGGGGACCTACGAGCAGTACTTC
>TRBJ1-2|TRBD1|.|TRBV20-1
CSARKGTVYGYTF
TGCAGTGCCCGAAAGGGGACAGTCTATGGCTACACCTTC
>TRBJ1-2|.|many|TRBV20-1
CSASGSVNYGYTF
TGCAGTGCTAGCGGAAGCGTTAACTATGGCTACACCTTC
>TRBJ2-7|TRBD2|many|TRBV11-2
CASSLDGGDYEQYF
TGTGCCAGCAGCTTAGACGGGGGGGACTACGAGCAGTACTTC
>TRBJ2-7|TRBD2|medium-sized|TRBV18
CASSPPSGGTYEQYF
TGTGCCAGCTCACCACCTAGCGGGGGCACCTACGAGCAGTACTTC
>TRBJ2-3|TRBD2|many|TRBV24-1
CATRGDGGDTQYF
TGTGCCACCCGGGGGGACGGGGGAGATACGCAGTATTTT
>TRBJ1-5|.|many|TRBV5-1
CASSPGFLPNQPQHF
TGCGCCAGCAGCCCCGGATTCCTACCCAATCAGCCCCAGCATTTT
>TRBJ2-6|.|many|TRBV7-9
CASSFGRGSKDSGANVLTF
TGTGCCAGCAGCTTCGGCCGGGGGAGTAAGGACTCTGGGGCCAACGTCCTGACTTTC
>TRBJ1-5|.|many|TRBV3-1
CASSHPVFMGQPQHF
TGTGCCAGCAGCCATCCCGTTTTCATGGGGCAGCCCCAGCATTTT
>TRBJ1-5|TRBD1|many|TRBV12-3/TRBV12-4
CASSRAEQGTVNQPQHF
TGTGCCAGCAGTCGAGCTGAACAGGGGACTGTTAATCAGCCCCAGCATTTT
>TRBJ1-4|.|many|TRBV5-1
CASSLKEGKLFF
TGCGCCAGCAGCTTAAAGGAAGGAAAACTGTTTTTT
>TRBJ2-1|.|many|TRBV20-1
CSARGPSPAEQFF
TGCAGTGCTAGAGGTCCTTCCCCCGCGGAGCAGTTCTTC
>TRBJ1-1|.|many|TRBV5-1
CASSLSTVLNTEAFF
TGCGCCAGCAGCTTGTCCACTGTCTTGAACACTGAAGCTTTCTTT
>TRBJ1-1|.|many|TRBV5-1
CASSPQVLNTEAFF
TGCGCCAGCAGCCCACAGGTATTGAACACTGAAGCTTTCTTT
>TRBJ2-1|TRBD2|many|TRBV7-9
CASSLALAGARNEQFF
TGTGCCAGCAGCTTAGCACTAGCGGGGGCGAGGAATGAGCAGTTCTTC
>TRBJ1-1|.|many|TRBV7-9
CASSQTLTEAFF
TGTGCCAGCAGCCAGACCCTCACGGAAGCTTTCTTT
>TRBJ2-1|.|many|TRBV14
CASSQAAGRGTEQFF
TGTGCCAGCAGCCAAGCAGCGGGTCGGGGGACTGAGCAGTTCTTC
>TRBJ1-5|.|.|TRBV6-1
CASRTYQSSNQPQHF
TGTGCCAGCAGGACATATCAGAGTAGCAATCAGCCCCAGCATTTT
>TRBJ1-3|TRBD1|many|TRBV6-5
CAIRDSYPGNTIYF
TGTGCCATACGGGACAGTTATCCCGGAAACACCATATATTTT
>TRBJ2-3|.|many|TRBV18
CASSPPADTQYF
TGTGCCAGCTCACCACCGGCAGATACGCAGTATTTT
>TRBJ1-1|TRBD1|many|TRBV4-1
CASSQVGQGARTEAFF
TGCGCCAGCAGCCAAGTCGGTCAGGGGGCGCGGACTGAAGCTTTCTTT
>TRBJ1-2|TRBD1|few|TRBV12-3/TRBV12-4
CASSNDRGYYTF
TGTGCCAGCAGCAACGACAGGGGATACTACACCTTC
>TRBJ1-1|.|many|TRBV10-1
CASSEWGSTEAFF
TGCGCCAGCAGTGAGTGGGGAAGCACTGAAGCTTTCTTT
>TRBJ2-7|.|many|TRBV12-3/TRBV12-4
CASRRTPGSYEQYF
TGTGCCAGCAGGCGGACACCTGGGAGCTACGAGCAGTACTTC
>TRBJ1-1|.|many|TRBV5-1
CASSLNSAPRGTEAFF
TGCGCCAGCAGCTTGAATTCGGCCCCGCGCGGGACTGAAGCTTTCTTT
>TRBJ2-1|.|many|TRBV20-1
CSARDQGAGRGSYNEQFF
TGCAGTGCTAGAGATCAAGGTGCGGGAAGGGGTAGCTACAATGAGCAGTTCTTC
>TRBJ2-1|TRBD1|.|TRBV11-3
CASSFAGQGNNEQFF
TGTGCCAGCAGCTTTGCGGGACAGGGGAACAATGAGCAGTTCTTC
>TRBJ2-2|.|many|TRBV25-1
CASTSQTGLTGELFF
TGTGCCAGCACTTCGCAGACAGGACTCACCGGGGAGCTGTTTTTT
>TRBJ1-1|.|many|TRBV19
CASSTLETEAFF
TGTGCCAGTAGTACCCTGGAAACTGAAGCTTTCTTT
>TRBJ1-3|.|many|TRBV5-6
CASSLSAGPGNTIYF
TGTGCCAGCAGCTTGTCGGCAGGGCCTGGAAACACCATATATTTT
>TRBJ2-5|.|many|TRBV5-1
CASSLSGTGQETQYF
TGTGCCAGCAGCCTTAGCGGGACAGGGCAAGAGACCCAGTACTTC
>TRBJ1-4|.|many|TRBV4-1
CASSQQQEGEKLFF
TGCGCCAGCAGCCAGCAGCAGGAAGGGGAAAAACTGTTTTTT
>TRBJ2-5|.|many|TRBV7-6
CASSLNLMETQYF
TGTGCCAGCAGCTTAAATCTAATGGAGACCCAGTACTTC
>TRBJ2-3|TRBD2|many|TRBV20-1
CSASGTRGNTQYF
TGCAGTGCTAGCGGGACTAGAGGGAATACGCAGTATTTT
>TRBJ1-1|.|many|TRBV5-1
CASSYYSRVSTEAFF
TGCGCCAGCAGCTACTACTCCAGGGTTAGCACTGAAGCTTTCTTT
>TRBJ2-7|.|few|TRBV3-1
CASSQERLGGAPEQYF
TGTGCCAGCAGCCAAGAAAGATTAGGCGGCGCCCCCGAGCAGTACTTC
>TRBJ2-1|TRBD2|many|TRBV5-1
CATSSGGNYGEQFF
TGCGCCACGTCTAGCGGGGGAAATTACGGTGAGCAGTTCTTC
>TRBJ1-2|.|many|TRBV12-3/TRBV12-4
CASSLNRVGGYTF
TGTGCCAGCAGCCTAAACAGGGTCGGAGGCTACACCTTC
>TRBJ2-3|TRBD2|many|TRBV7-6
CASSFETSGVWANTDTQYF
TGTGCCAGCAGCTTTGAGACTAGCGGGGTCTGGGCAAACACAGATACGCAGTATTTT